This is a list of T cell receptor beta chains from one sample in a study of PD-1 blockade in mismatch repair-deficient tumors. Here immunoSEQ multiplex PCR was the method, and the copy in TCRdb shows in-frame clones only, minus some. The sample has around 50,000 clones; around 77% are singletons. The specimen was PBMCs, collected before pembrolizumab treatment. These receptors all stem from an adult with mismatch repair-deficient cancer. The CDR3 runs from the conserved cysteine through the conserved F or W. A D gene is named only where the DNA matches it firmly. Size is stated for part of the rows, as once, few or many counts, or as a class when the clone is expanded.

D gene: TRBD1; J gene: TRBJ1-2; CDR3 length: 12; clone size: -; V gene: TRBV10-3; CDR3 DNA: TGTGCCATCAGTCCCGACAGGGAGGGCTACACCTTC; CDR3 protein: CAISPDREGYTF
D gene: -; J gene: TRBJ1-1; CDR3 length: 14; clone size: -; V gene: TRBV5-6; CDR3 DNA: TGTGCCAGCAGCTTGGGACAGGCGAACACTGAAGCTTTCTTT; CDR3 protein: CASSLGQANTEAFF
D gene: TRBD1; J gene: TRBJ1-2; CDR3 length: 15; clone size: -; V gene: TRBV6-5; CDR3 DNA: TGTGCCAGCAGTTACTCGGGACAGGGTCTTAATGGCTACACCTTC; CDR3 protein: CASSYSGQGLNGYTF
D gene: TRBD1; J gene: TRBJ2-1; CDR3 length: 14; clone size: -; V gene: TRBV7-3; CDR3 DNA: TGTGCCAGCAGCTCACCCGATCGGGGGACAGGGCGGTTCTTC; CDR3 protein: CASSSPDRGTGRFF
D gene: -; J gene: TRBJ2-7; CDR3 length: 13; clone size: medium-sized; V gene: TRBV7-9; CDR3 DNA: TGTGCCAGCAGCCCAAGGGGACCCTACGAGCAGTACTTC; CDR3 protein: CASSPRGPYEQYF
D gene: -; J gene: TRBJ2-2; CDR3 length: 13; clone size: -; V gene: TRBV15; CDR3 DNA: TGTGCCACCAGCAGAGCGAGAGCCGAAGAGCTGTTTTTT; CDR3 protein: CATSRARAEELFF
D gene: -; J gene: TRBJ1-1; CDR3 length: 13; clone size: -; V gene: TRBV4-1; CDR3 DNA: TGCGCCAGCAGCCAAGATCCAGACCCGACGGCTTTCTTT; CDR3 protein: CASSQDPDPTAFF
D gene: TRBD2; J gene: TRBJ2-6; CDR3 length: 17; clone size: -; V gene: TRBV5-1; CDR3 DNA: TGCGCCAGCAGCGGGACTAGCGGGAACTCTGGGGCCAACGTCCTGACTTTC; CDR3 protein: CASSGTSGNSGANVLTF
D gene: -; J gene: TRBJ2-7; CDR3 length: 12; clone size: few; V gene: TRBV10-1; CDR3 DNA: TGCGCCAGCAGTACAGGGACGGGCGAGCAGTACTTC; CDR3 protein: CASSTGTGEQYF
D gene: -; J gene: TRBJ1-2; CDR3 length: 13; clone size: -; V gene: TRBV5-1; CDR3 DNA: TGCGCCAGCAGTCAAAATTTCAACTATGGCTACACCTTC; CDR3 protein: CASSQNFNYGYTF
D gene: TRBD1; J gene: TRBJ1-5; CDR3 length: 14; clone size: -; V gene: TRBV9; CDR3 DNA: TGTGCCAGCGGCGCCGGGACAGGGACTCAGCCCCAGCATTTT; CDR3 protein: CASGAGTGTQPQHF
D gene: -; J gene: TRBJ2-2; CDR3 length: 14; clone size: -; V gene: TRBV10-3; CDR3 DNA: TGTGCCATCACAGGAGGGCCTTTAAGCGGGGAGCTGTTTTTT; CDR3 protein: CAITGGPLSGELFF